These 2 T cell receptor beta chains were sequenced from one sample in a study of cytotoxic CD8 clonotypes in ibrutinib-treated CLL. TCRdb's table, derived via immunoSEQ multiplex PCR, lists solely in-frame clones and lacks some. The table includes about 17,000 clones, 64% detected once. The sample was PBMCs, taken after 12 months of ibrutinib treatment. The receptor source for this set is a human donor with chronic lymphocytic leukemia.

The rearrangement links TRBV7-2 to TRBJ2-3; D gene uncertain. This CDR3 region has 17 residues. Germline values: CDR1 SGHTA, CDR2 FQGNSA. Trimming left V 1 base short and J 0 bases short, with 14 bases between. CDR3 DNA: TGTGCCAGCAGCTTAGGGACGGGTGCAGCTAGCACAGATACGCAGTATTTT. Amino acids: CASSLGTGAASTDTQYF.

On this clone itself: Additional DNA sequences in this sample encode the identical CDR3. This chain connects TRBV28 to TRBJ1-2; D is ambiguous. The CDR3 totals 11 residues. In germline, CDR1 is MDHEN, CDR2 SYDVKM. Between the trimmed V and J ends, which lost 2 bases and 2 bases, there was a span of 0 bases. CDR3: CASSLNYGYTF. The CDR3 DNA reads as TGTGCCAGCAGTTTAAACTATGGCTACACCTTC.